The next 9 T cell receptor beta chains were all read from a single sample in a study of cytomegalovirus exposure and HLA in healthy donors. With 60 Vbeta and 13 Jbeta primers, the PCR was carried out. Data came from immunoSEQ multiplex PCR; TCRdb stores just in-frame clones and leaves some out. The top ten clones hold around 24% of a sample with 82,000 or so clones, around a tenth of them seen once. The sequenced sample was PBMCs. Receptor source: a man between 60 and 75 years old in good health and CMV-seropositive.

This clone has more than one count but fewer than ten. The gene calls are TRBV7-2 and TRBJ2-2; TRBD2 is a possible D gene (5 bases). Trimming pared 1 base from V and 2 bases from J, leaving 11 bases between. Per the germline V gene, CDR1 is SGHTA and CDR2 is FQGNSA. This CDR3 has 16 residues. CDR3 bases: TGTGCCAGCAGCTTAGTAGGAGGAGCCAACACCGGGGAGCTGTTTTTT. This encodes CASSLVGGANTGELFF.

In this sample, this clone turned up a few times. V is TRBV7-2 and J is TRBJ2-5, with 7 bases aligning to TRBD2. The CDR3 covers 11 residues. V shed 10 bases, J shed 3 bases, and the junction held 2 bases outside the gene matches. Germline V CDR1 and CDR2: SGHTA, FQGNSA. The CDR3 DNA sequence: TGTGCCACCGCGGGAGAAGAGACCCAGTACTTC. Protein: CATAGEETQYF.

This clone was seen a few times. This CDR3 is CASSLGGAGANVLTF. CDR3 in DNA: TGTGCCAGTAGCCTCGGGGGAGCTGGGGCCAACGTCCTGACTTTC. The chain employs TRBV19 and TRBJ2-6; tentatively, D is TRBD2 (6 bases). The germline gives CDR1 LNHDA, CDR2 SQIVND (reference sequence). The V gene lost 6 bases and the J gene lost 2 bases, with 11 bases spanning the gap. The CDR3 covers 15 residues.

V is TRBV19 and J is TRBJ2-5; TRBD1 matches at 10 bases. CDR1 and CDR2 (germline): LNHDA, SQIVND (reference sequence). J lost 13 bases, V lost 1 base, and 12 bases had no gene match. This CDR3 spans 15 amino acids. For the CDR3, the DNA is TGTGCCAGTAGTATAGGGACAGGGGGATCCAAGACCTGGTACTTC. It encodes CASSIGTGGSKTWYF.

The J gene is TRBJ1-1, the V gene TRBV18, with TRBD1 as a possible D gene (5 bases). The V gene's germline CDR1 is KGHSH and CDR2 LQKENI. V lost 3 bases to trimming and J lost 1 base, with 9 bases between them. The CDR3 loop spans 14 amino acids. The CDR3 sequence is CASSPLQANTEAFF. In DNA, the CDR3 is TGTGCCAGCTCACCGTTACAGGCGAACACTGAAGCTTTCTTT.

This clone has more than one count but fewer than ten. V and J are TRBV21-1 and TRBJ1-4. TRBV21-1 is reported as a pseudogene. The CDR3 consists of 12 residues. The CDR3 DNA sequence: TGTGCCGACGGAGGGCTAGGTGAAAAACTGTTTTTT. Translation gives CADGGLGEKLFF.

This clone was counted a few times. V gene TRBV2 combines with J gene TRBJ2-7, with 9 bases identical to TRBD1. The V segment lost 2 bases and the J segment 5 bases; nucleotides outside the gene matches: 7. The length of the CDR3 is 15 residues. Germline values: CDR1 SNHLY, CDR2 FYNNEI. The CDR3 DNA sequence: TGTGCCAGCAGTGAAATTCGGACAGGGGTCCACGAGCAGTACGTC. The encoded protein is CASSEIRTGVHEQYV.

DNA for the CDR3: TGTGCCAGCAGCCCCCGGTTGGAAGCTTTCTTT. This gives the protein CASSPRLEAFF. This chain uses TRBV28 with TRBJ1-1; no clear D. Trimming shortened V by 6 bases and J by 8 bases, and 10 bases separated the two germline ends. The germline V gene encodes CDR1 MDHEN and CDR2 SYDVKM. The CDR3 has 11 amino acids.

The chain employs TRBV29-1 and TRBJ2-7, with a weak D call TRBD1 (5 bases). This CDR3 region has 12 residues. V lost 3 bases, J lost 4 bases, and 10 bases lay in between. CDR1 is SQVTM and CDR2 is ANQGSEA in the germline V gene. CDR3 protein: CSVEWQGYEQYF. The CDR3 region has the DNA TGCAGCGTTGAGTGGCAGGGATACGAGCAGTACTTC.